This TCR beta chain appears in the sequencing data of a study of cytomegalovirus exposure and HLA in healthy donors. As for the study in general: The use of the same platform for the 95 to 150 validation repertoires and the 600 to 700 first-cohort repertoires was reported by a later analysis. General study findings and limits: Many donors carried some public TCRs, although rarity characterized most TCR sequences. The CMV antigen specificity of a few CMV-associated chains was confirmed through in vitro analysis.

The length of the CDR3 is 15 residues. V was clipped by 7 bases and J by 0 bases, with 14 bases between them. Germline CDR1 MNHNS, CDR2 SASEGT. To note about this clone: Its antigen is undetermined.

The method was immunoSEQ multiplex PCR; TCRdb's version includes in-frame clones alone and lacks a portion of them. The sample includes about 110,000 clones, about 94% seen only once; the top ten take roughly 0.66%. The V and J genes are TRBV6-1 and TRBJ2-3; D is perhaps TRBD1 (6 bases). The sequenced sample consisted of PBMCs. This TCR was recovered from a woman aged 18-30 years in good health and CMV-seronegative. CDR3 region: CASTTGSLSTDTQYF. The DNA of the CDR3 is TGTGCCAGCACTACAGGGAGCCTCAGCACAGATACGCAGTATTTT.